One T cell receptor beta chain is described in this entry. These data are taken from a study of blood T cells in healthy people across ages. With a J-beta primer mix and a sample-barcoded 5' primer, a second PCR ran roughly 7 to 11 cycles. MiXCR, applied by TCRdb to the 5' RACE reads, yields one record per CDR3 protein. Altogether 600,000 to 850,000 distinct CDR3 sequences are present, roughly 44% being singletons, with the ten largest covering roughly 19%. This CDR3 contains 13 residues. Looked up from germline, CDR1 is SGHRS and CDR2 is YFSETQ. Between the trimmed V and J ends, which lost 4 bases and 2 bases, there was a span of 9 bases.

The receptor was derived from a woman between 55 and 75 years old in good health. This sequence joins TRBV5-1 and TRBJ1-1; the D is unclear. The specimen was blood. Here the CDR3 DNA reads TGCGCCAGCAGCGCGTCAAGTAACACTGAAGCTTTCTTT. Its protein product is CASSASSNTEAFF. The full variable domain, with the rest looked up from reference TRBV5-1 and TRBJ1-1, is KAGVTQTPRYLIKTRGQQVTLSCSPISGHRSVSWYQQTPGQGLQFLFEYFSETQRNKGNFPGRFSGRQFSNSRSEMNVSTLELGDSALYLCASSASSNTEAFFGQGTRLTVV.